This entry lists 20 T cell receptor beta chains sequenced from one sample in a study of T cell repertoires in cytomegalovirus infection. Their specific antigens are unknown. TCRdb re-called the reads through MiXCR, storing one row per CDR3 protein. The sample records under 450,000 distinct CDR3 sequences, nearly 35% being singletons. The sequencing here drew on cultured PBMCs, taken from culture after CMV antigen stimulation. The receptors stem from a human donor in good health (CMV status not recorded). Some clones in this sample may be carry-over from other donors' samples.

The V call is TRBV6-2 or TRBV6-3, the J call TRBJ2-6, with 9 bases lining up with TRBD1. The V and J ends lost 2 bases and 0 bases, in that order; junction bases with no gene match: 11. The CDR3 has 20 amino acids. Germline V gene lookup returns CDR1 MNHEY and CDR2 SVGEGT. The CDR3, as DNA: TGTGCCAGCAGTTACCGGAAGGGACAGGGAGGGGTCTCTGGGGCCAACGTCCTGACTTTC. It is translated as CASSYRKGQGGVSGANVLTF.

J is TRBJ2-7 and V is TRBV28; TRBD1 or TRBD2 may be the D gene (5 bases each). V dropped 4 bases and J dropped 1 base, with 20 bases sitting between them. Germline loops: CDR1 MDHEN, CDR2 SYDVKM. The CDR3 consists of 17 residues. CDR3 sequence (DNA): TGTGCCAGCAGTTCCTGGGACCTCTCTGGAATGTCCTACGAGCAGTACTTC. This codes for CASSSWDLSGMSYEQYF.

This clonotype was counted only a few times. The V and J genes are TRBV7-3 and TRBJ2-3; 8 nucleotides match TRBD2. Germline V lookup: CDR1 SGHTA, CDR2 FQGTGA. V lost 2 bases, J lost 1 base, and 5 bases stayed unmatched. CDR3 length: 16 amino acids. The CDR3 reads CASSLQDSGGTDTQYF. In DNA form, the CDR3 reads TGTGCCAGCAGCTTACAGGATAGCGGGGGCACAGATACGCAGTATTTT.

V usage is TRBV28 and J usage is TRBJ2-7, with D tentatively TRBD2 (5 bases). The CDR3 is 13 amino acids. Trimming stripped 7 bases from V and 1 base from J, with 11 bases between. Germline loops: CDR1 MDHEN, CDR2 SYDVKM. The CDR3 sequence is CASTNGVSYEQYF. The CDR3 DNA follows: TGTGCCAGCACTAACGGGGTATCCTACGAGCAGTACTTC.

The rearrangement joins TRBV19 to TRBJ2-1; TRBD2 aligns across 7 bases. The CDR3 is made up of 12 amino acids. Germline-derived CDR1 and CDR2 are LNHDA and SQIVND (reference sequence). The V segment lost 9 bases and the J segment 7 bases; nucleotides outside the gene matches: 6. CDR3 loop: CASGLGGNEQFF. CDR3 coding DNA: TGTGCCAGCGGACTAGGTGGAAATGAGCAGTTCTTC.

This clonotype was detected only a few times. The gene calls are TRBV5-1 and TRBJ1-1, with D perhaps matching TRBD1 (5 bases). The germline V and J ends were trimmed by 1 base and 2 bases, with 12 bases remaining between them. CDR3 length: 15 amino acids. CDR1 SGHRS and CDR2 YFSETQ come from the germline V gene. In nucleotides, the CDR3 is TGCGCCAGCAGCTTGTCATCGGGACCCAACACTGAAGCTTTCTTT. Its protein product is CASSLSSGPNTEAFF. Together with reference TRBV5-1 and TRBJ1-1, the CDR3 gives the full variable domain: KAGVTQTPRYLIKTRGQQVTLSCSPISGHRSVSWYQQTPGQGLQFLFEYFSETQRNKGNFPGRFSGRQFSNSRSEMNVSTLELGDSALYLCASSLSSGPNTEAFFGQGTRLTVV.

The chain carries TRBV6-2 or TRBV6-3 and TRBJ2-6; weak D call: TRBD1 (6 bases). V was trimmed by 6 bases and J by 0 bases, leaving 9 bases between them. This CDR3 spans 15 amino acids. Germline V gives CDR1 MNHEY, CDR2 SVGEGT. The CDR3 nucleotides are TGTGCCAGCAGCCAGGGGAGCTCTGGGGCCAACGTCCTGACTTTC. Protein product: CASSQGSSGANVLTF.

This clonotype has more than one count but fewer than ten. This chain uses TRBV19 with TRBJ2-1; TRBD2 agrees at 8 bases. The CDR3 runs 16 residues. Germline V lookup: CDR1 LNHDA, CDR2 SQIVND (reference sequence). V lost 3 bases to trimming and J lost 2 bases; unmatched junction nucleotides: 6. The CDR3 sequence is CASSIEGLGTYNEQFF. CDR3 DNA sequence: TGTGCCAGTAGTATTGAGGGACTAGGTACCTACAATGAGCAGTTCTTC.

The rearrangement uses TRBV15 and TRBJ1-2, with TRBD1 identical over 7 bases. The CDR3 spans 12 residues. Germline CDR1 reads LNHNV; CDR2 reads YYDKDF (reference sequence). V was pared by 3 bases and J by 12 bases, with 7 bases of the junction left unmatched. Here the CDR3 DNA reads TGTGCCACCAGCAGGCCAGGGGGATCTCACACCTTC. As protein: CATSRPGGSHTF.

The genes are TRBV6-6 and TRBJ2-3, with a weak D call TRBD1 (5 bases). Trimming pared 5 bases from V and 4 bases from J, leaving 19 bases between. In germline, CDR1 is MNHNY, CDR2 SVGAGI (reference sequence). The CDR3 runs to 16 residues. This CDR3 is CASSTSDSPAADTQYF. Written as DNA, the CDR3 is TGTGCCAGCAGTACTTCAGACAGTCCCGCGGCAGATACGCAGTATTTT.

J is TRBJ2-1 and V is TRBV5-6, with TRBD2 matching 12 bases. Trimming at V came to 4 bases and at J to 13 bases, leaving 6 bases not matched to a gene. The CDR3 is 13 residues long. The germline gives CDR1 SGHDT, CDR2 YYEEEE. The CDR3 here is CASSRTSGNKQFF. The DNA of the CDR3 is TGTGCCAGCAGCCGGACTAGCGGGAATAAACAGTTCTTC.

This clonotype was detected only a few times. J is TRBJ1-1 and V is TRBV5-1; perhaps TRBD1 as D (5 bases). Germline V gene lookup returns CDR1 SGHRS and CDR2 YFSETQ. CDR3 length equals 14 residues. With 2 bases removed from V and 5 bases from J, the gap between germline ends came to 13 bases. The CDR3 sequence is CASSFSRERTEAFF. The DNA of the CDR3 is TGCGCCAGCAGCTTTTCCAGGGAAAGAACTGAAGCTTTCTTT.

The chain is built from TRBV6-1 and TRBJ1-5; D unclear. The V end lost 3 bases, the J end lost 6 bases, and 3 bases lay between the germline ends. Germline V gene sequence: CDR1 MNHNS, CDR2 SASEGT. The CDR3 loop spans 11 amino acids. The CDR3: CASSEIQPQHF. CDR3 coding DNA: TGTGCCAGCAGTGAGATTCAGCCCCAGCATTTT.

This chain uses TRBV4-1 with TRBJ2-1, with D tentatively TRBD2 (5 bases). The germline V gene has CDR1 MGHRA and CDR2 YSYEKL. Trimming took off 0 bases at V and 7 bases at J, with 13 bases between the two ends. This CDR3 has 15 amino acids. CDR3 bases: TGCGCCAGCAGCCAAGATCCTAGCTGGGGTAATGAGCAGTTCTTC. This codes for CASSQDPSWGNEQFF.

Turning to this clonotype: Germline is not matched at one junction end, which may reflect a read error. The rearrangement joins TRBV20-1 to TRBJ1-6; 9 bases agree with TRBD1. Germline CDR1 reads DFQATT; CDR2 reads SNEGSKA (reference sequence). CDR3 length equals 16 residues. The CDR3 DNA sequence: TGCAGTGTCCAATCCCTGGGCGGACAGGGGTGGTCACCCCTCCAATTT. This translates into CSVQSLGGQGWSPLQF.

As to this clonotype: This sequence may be a read error, since a much larger clone differs from it by one base. CDR3 nucleotides: TGTGCCAGCAGCCAGGGAATTGAAGCTTTCTTT. Protein product: CASSQGIEAFF. The chain couples TRBV11-2 to TRBJ1-1, with D tentatively TRBD1 (5 bases). V was trimmed by 5 bases and J by 7 bases, leaving 8 bases between them. Germline-derived CDR1 and CDR2 are SGHAT and FQNNGV. The CDR3 extends over 11 amino acids.

This clonotype was observed a few times. The V and J genes are TRBV12-3 or TRBV12-4 and TRBJ2-1; a weak D match, TRBD1 (7 bases). The CDR3 loop spans 15 amino acids. Trimming removed 3 bases from V and 6 bases from J, with 15 bases in between. The CDR3 loop reads CASSFVQGGPNEQFF. The CDR3 DNA sequence: TGTGCCAGCAGTTTTGTCCAGGGGGGCCCCAATGAGCAGTTCTTC.

This clonotype was found a few times. The rearrangement links TRBV7-2 to TRBJ2-2, with D hard to call. V was shortened by 6 bases and J by 1 base, with 12 bases between the two germline ends. CDR3 size: 15 residues. Germline CDR1 reads SGHTA; CDR2 reads FQGNSA. This CDR3 is CASSPQAVNTGELFF. The CDR3, as DNA: TGTGCCAGCAGTCCCCAGGCGGTGAACACCGGGGAGCTGTTTTTT.

This clonotype was observed at least ten times. The chain uses TRBV9 and TRBJ2-1, with unresolved D. Germline CDR1 is SGDLS and CDR2 is YYNGEE. V lost 1 base and J 6 bases, leaving 11 bases between the germline ends. The CDR3 runs 14 residues. For the CDR3, the DNA is TGTGCCAGCAGCGTACTCCCAAAATCCAATGAGCAGTTCTTC. It is translated as CASSVLPKSNEQFF. Together with reference TRBV9 and TRBJ2-1, the CDR3 gives the full variable domain: DSGVTQTPKHLITATGQRVTLRCSPRSGDLSVYWYQQSLDQGLQFLIQYYNGEERAKGNILERFSAQQFPDLHSELNLSSLELGDSALYFCASSVLPKSNEQFFGPGTRLTVL.

The chain uses TRBV6-2 or TRBV6-3 and TRBJ2-1, with D possibly matching TRBD2 (6 bases). CDR1 and CDR2 from the germline V gene are MNHEY and SVGEGT. This CDR3 contains 15 residues. V was clipped by 6 bases and J by 4 bases, with 16 bases between them. CDR3 sequence: CASSTMTRGYNEQFF. The CDR3, as DNA: TGTGCCAGCAGCACCATGACTAGGGGTTACAATGAGCAGTTCTTC.